The present TCR beta chain was sequenced within a study of OX40 agonist ivuxolimab in advanced cancers. Clones were read by immunoSEQ multiplex PCR, and TCRdb kept only the in-frame ones, dropping some. The top ten hold 3% to 4% of the sample, which has 90,000 to 100,000 clones, about 85% seen once. Comments on this clone: What it recognizes is unknown.

Study-level findings and limits: Among patients with partial responses at 0.1-3.0 mg/kg, clonal expansion was among the lowest. CD4+ and CD8+ T cells in blood underwent clonal expansion by week 6 at 0.1 to 3.0 mg/kg.

No patient had autoimmune disease or received systemic immunosuppression. Sampled blood was obtained at baseline, cycle 4 day 1, and cycle 7 day 1. There are 15 residues in the CDR3. CDR1 is SNHLY and CDR2 is FYNNEI in the germline V gene. V shed 1 base, J shed 5 bases, and the junction held 3 bases outside the gene matches. This clonotype originated in an adult with an advanced solid tumor such as melanoma, head and neck, liver or kidney cancer. The specimen comprised CD4+ or CD8+ T cells sorted from blood, sampled in a trial of the OX40 agonist ivuxolimab. V gene TRBV2 combines with J gene TRBJ1-4; 8 bases agree with TRBD1. CDR3 region: CASSEGRGRNEKLFF. CDR3 bases: TGTGCCAGCAGTGAAGGCAGGGGGCGCAATGAAAAACTGTTTTTT.